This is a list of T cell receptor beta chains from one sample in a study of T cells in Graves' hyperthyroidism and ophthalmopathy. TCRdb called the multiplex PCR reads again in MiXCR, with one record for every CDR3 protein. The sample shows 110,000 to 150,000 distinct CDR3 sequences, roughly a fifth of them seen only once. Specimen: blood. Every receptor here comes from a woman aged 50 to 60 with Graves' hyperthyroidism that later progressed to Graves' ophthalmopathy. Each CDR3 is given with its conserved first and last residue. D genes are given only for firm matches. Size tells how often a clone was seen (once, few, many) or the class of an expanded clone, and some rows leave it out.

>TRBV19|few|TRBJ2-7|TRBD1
CASSTRTGSYEQYF
TGTGCCAGTAGTACCCGGACAGGATCCTACGAGCAGTACTTC
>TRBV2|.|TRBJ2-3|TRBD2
CASGGTSGRANPASDTQYF
TGTGCCAGCGGGGGGACTAGCGGGAGGGCCAACCCGGCTTCAGATACGCAGTATTTT
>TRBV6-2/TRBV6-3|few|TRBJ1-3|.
CASRTYSGNTIYF
TGTGCCAGCAGAACATATTCTGGAAACACCATATATTTT
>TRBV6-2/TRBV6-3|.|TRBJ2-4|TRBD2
CASNLAGEAKNIQYF
TGTGCCAGCAACTTAGCGGGAGAAGCCAAAAACATTCAGTACTTC
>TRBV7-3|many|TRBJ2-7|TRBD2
CASSLGGSAGEQYF
TGTGCCAGCAGCTTAGGCGGGAGTGCTGGGGAGCAGTACTTC
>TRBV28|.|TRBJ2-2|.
CASGLINTGELFF
TGTGCCAGCGGATTGATCAACACCGGGGAGCTGTTTTTT
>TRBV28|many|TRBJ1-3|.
CASSSGGPDGNTIYF
TGTGCCAGCAGTTCTGGGGGCCCCGATGGAAACACCATATATTTT
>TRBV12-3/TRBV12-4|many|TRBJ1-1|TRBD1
CASSPGQGRSEAFF
TGTGCCAGCAGTCCAGGACAGGGGAGGTCTGAAGCTTTCTTT
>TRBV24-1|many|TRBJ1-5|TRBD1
CATSDRTGPGQPQHF
TGTGCCACCAGTGATCGGACAGGGCCGGGCCAGCCCCAGCATTTT
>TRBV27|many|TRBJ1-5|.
CASSMVPDGSNQPQHF
TGTGCCAGCAGTATGGTACCGGACGGGAGCAATCAGCCCCAGCATTTT
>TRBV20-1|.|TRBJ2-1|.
CSASEGSSYNEQFF
TGCAGTGCTAGCGAGGGAAGCTCCTACAATGAGCAGTTCTTC
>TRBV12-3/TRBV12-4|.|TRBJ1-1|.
CASGNREMGTEAFF
TGTGCCAGCGGAAACAGGGAGATGGGGACTGAAGCTTTCTTT
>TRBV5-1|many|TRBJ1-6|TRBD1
CASRRDRDSPLHF
TGCGCCAGCAGAAGGGACAGGGATTCACCCCTCCACTTT
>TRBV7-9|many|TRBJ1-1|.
CASSLAGGGGTEAFF
TGTGCCAGCAGCTTAGCAGGCGGGGGTGGGACTGAAGCTTTCTTT
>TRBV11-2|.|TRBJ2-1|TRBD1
CASSPGTGGNNEQFF
TGTGCCAGCAGCCCCGGGACAGGGGGCAACAATGAGCAGTTCTTC
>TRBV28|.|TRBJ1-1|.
CASSWRDTAQAFF
TGTGCCAGCAGCTGGCGGGACACGGCTCAAGCTTTCTTT
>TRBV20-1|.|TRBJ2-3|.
CSAPQGVTRGLGDTQYF
TGCAGTGCTCCCCAGGGGGTGACTAGAGGCTTAGGGGATACGCAGTATTTT
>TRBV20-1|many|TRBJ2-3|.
CSARDPRRATDTQYF
TGCAGTGCTAGAGATCCCCGGCGGGCCACAGATACGCAGTATTTT
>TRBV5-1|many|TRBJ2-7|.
CASSSLDFDYEQYF
TGCGCCAGCAGCTCCCTCGACTTCGACTACGAGCAGTACTTC
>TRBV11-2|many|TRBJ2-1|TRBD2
CASSQRGDFLSEQFF
TGTGCCAGCAGCCAACGGGGGGACTTTCTGAGTGAGCAGTTCTTC
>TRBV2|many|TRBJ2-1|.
CASSSTTDNEQFF
TGTGCCAGCAGTAGTACGACAGACAATGAGCAGTTCTTC
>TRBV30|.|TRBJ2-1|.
CAWGVGTSYNRFF
.
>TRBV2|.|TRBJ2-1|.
CASSYGYSYNEQFF
TGTGCCAGCAGCTACGGGTACTCCTACAATGAGCAGTTCTTC
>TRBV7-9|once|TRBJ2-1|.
CASSRLRAGNNEQFF
TGTGCCAGCAGCCGACTTAGGGCAGGGAACAATGAGCAGTTCTTC
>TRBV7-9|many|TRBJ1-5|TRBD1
CASSWTGDQPQHF
TGTGCCAGCAGCTGGACAGGGGACCAGCCCCAGCATTTT
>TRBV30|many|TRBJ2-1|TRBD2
CAWRMRLAGGNEQFF
TGTGCCTGGCGGATGAGACTAGCGGGAGGTAATGAGCAGTTCTTC